This T cell receptor beta chain was sequenced for a study of regulatory T cells in long-lasting Graves disease. The time point is: newly diagnosed GD, antithyroid drugs for less than 3 months. The TCR library was made from RNA that had been extracted from PBMCs in TRIzol. According to the study, TCR beta libraries were built with iRepertoire HTBI primers and CDR3-region Arm-PCR. One entry per CDR3 protein, called by TCRdb with MiXCR from the multiplex PCR reads. This sample has about 540,000 distinct CDR3 sequences, with about 13% found just once. Trimming took off 4 bases at V and 1 base at J, with 26 bases between the two ends. This CDR3 comprises 19 residues. Germline V gene sequence: CDR1 MGHDK, CDR2 SYGVNS. This sample was also put to use in a study of T cells in Graves' hyperthyroidism and ophthalmopathy. As that study records: During a first-round RT-PCR of the TCR CDR3, the HTBI primer set was used. Blood also carried most thyroid clonotypes expanded above 0.001.

Sequencing used peripheral blood mononuclear cells (PBMCs), obtained at new diagnosis, from a patient treated with antithyroid drugs. This sequence was found in a man under 40 with Graves disease. The chain employs TRBV25-1 and TRBJ2-7, with D possibly TRBD2 on 6 matching bases. The CDR3 region is CASSVGRGPELGPSYEQYF. DNA of the CDR3: TGTGCCAGCAGTGTCGGGCGGGGACCGGAGCTGGGACCTTCCTACGAGCAGTACTTC.